Below, one TCR beta chain is given with its context. Its specificity is unknown. The source of the sample is a study of T cell responses to AZD1222 COVID-19 vaccine. General study results and limits: Repertoire sampling was restricted to post-peak T cell response timepoints.

Germline assignment: CDR1 MNHEY and CDR2 SMNVEV (reference sequence). The CDR3 consists of 13 residues. Trimming took 5 bases from V and 8 from J, leaving 15 bases between them. Data came from immunoSEQ multiplex PCR; TCRdb stores just in-frame clones and leaves some out. The data show about 120,000 clones, 80% to 95% seen once. The sample here was peripheral blood, taken 28 days after the second dose of the MenACWY control vaccine. The source of this sequence is an adult who received the MenACWY meningococcal vaccine as a control. This sequence joins TRBV27 and TRBJ1-2; weak D call: TRBD1 (6 bases). CDR3 nucleotide sequence: TGTGCCAGCAGTCCCTGGGGACAAGACGGCTACACCTTC. Translating it yields CASSPWGQDGYTF.